The source of this T cell receptor beta chain is a study of T cell changes during pregnancy in multiple sclerosis. Data came from immunoSEQ multiplex PCR; TCRdb stores just in-frame clones and leaves some out. The sample carries some 25,000 clones, 70% to 90% recorded once. The material was CD4+ T cells from peripheral blood mononuclear cells, obtained in the second trimester of pregnancy. The receptor's source is a female donor in good health, enrolled as a control in a pregnancy study.

Here the CDR3 reads CASRRPQVPYEQYF. The CDR3 DNA reads TGTGCCAGCAGGCGGCCACAGGTTCCCTACGAGCAGTACTTC. The V call is TRBV6-5, the J call TRBJ2-7, with a possible D match to TRBD1 (5 bases). The ends were cut back, 6 bases at V and 2 bases at J, with 14 bases in the middle. The germline CDR1 and CDR2 sequences are MNHEY and SVGAGI. This CDR3 region has 14 residues.